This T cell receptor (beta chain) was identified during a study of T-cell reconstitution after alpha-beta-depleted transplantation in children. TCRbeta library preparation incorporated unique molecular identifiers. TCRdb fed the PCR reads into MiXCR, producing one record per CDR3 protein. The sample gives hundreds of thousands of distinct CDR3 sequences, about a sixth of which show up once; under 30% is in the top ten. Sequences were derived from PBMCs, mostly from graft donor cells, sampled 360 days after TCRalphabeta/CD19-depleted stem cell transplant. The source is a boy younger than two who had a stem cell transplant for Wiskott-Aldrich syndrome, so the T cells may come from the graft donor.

The CDR3 DNA reads TGTGCCATCAGGGGTACAGAGAACACTGAAGCTTTCTTT. The encoded protein is CAIRGTENTEAFF. This chain uses TRBV10-3 with TRBJ1-1, with unresolved D. The CDR3 spans 13 residues. Germline V CDR1 and CDR2: ENHRY, SYGVKD. With 6 bases removed from V and 1 base from J, the gap between germline ends came to 9 bases.